The 6 T cell receptor beta chains below were found in one sample sequenced in a study of OX40 agonist ivuxolimab in advanced cancers. Only in-frame clones appear in the TCRdb table, and some are missing; sequencing was by immunoSEQ multiplex PCR. The table includes 9,500 to 12,000 clones, 60% to 80% detected once. The input for sequencing was CD4+ or CD8+ T cells sorted from blood, taken in a trial of the OX40 agonist ivuxolimab. These receptors originate from an adult with an advanced solid tumor such as melanoma, head and neck, liver or kidney cancer.

This clone is termed large. The genes are TRBV25-1 and TRBJ2-7; 11 nucleotides line up with TRBD2. V shed 7 bases, J shed 0 bases, and the junction held 5 bases outside the gene matches. CDR1 and CDR2 (germline): MGHDK, SYGVNS. The CDR3 spans 15 residues. CDR3: CASMGLADASYEQYF. DNA of the CDR3: TGTGCCAGCATGGGACTAGCGGATGCCTCCTACGAGCAGTACTTC.

The chain carries TRBV30 and TRBJ2-7; tentative D call: TRBD1 (5 bases). Trimming removed 0 bases at V and 7 bases at J, with 10 bases between. The V gene's germline CDR1 is GTSNPN and CDR2 SVGIG (reference sequence). The CDR3 spans 12 residues. The CDR3 sequence: CAWSVKGLEQYF. In DNA, the CDR3 is TGTGCCTGGAGTGTAAAGGGGCTTGAGCAGTACTTC.

V is TRBV19 and J is TRBJ1-1; D gene ambiguous. The CDR3 covers 11 residues. Germline CDR1 is LNHDA and CDR2 is SQIVND (reference sequence). V dropped 7 bases and J dropped 11 bases, with 14 bases sitting between them. The CDR3 nucleotides are TGTGCCAGTATTTTCGGCGGAGACGCTTTCTTT. Translation: CASIFGGDAFF.

J is TRBJ1-2 and V is TRBV28; unclear D gene. Trimming took 2 bases from V and 3 from J, leaving 10 bases between them. Germline CDR1 reads MDHEN; CDR2 reads SYDVKM. This CDR3 comprises 14 residues. The CDR3 region is CASSLSGGYYGYTF. The CDR3 DNA sequence: TGTGCCAGCAGTTTAAGCGGAGGATACTATGGCTACACCTTC.

The genes are TRBV5-4 and TRBJ1-1; D remains ambiguous. From germline, CDR1 is SGHNT and CDR2 YYREEE (reference sequence). Trimming took 2 bases from V and 6 from J, leaving 11 bases between them. There are 13 residues in the CDR3. The CDR3 here is CASSFPSGPEAFF. The CDR3 nucleotides are TGTGCCAGCAGCTTTCCCTCTGGTCCTGAAGCTTTCTTT.

V gene TRBV27 combines with J gene TRBJ2-3, with unresolved D. The V gene lost 4 bases and the J gene lost 2 bases, with 1 base spanning the gap. From germline, CDR1 is MNHEY and CDR2 SMNVEV (reference sequence). CDR3 length: 11 amino acids. The CDR3 nucleotides read TGTGCCAGCAGTTCCACAGATACGCAGTATTTT. This sequence encodes CASSSTDTQYF.